This TCR beta chain was recovered during a study of Ad26.COV2.S vaccination and SARS-CoV-2 variants. Overall study: The study gave Ad26.COV2.S intramuscularly, once or twice 56 days apart.

Treatment of the sample: 15 to 20 received Ad26.COV2.S at low or high dose, single or two shots; 5 received placebo; per-sample allocation not given. It was on day 63 after the first vaccine or placebo injection that samples were taken. In Boston, an adult donor aged 18-55 years took part. Regarding this clone: Its target is unknown.

Clones were read by immunoSEQ multiplex PCR, and TCRdb kept only the in-frame ones, dropping some. This sample yields roughly 700,000 clones, of which more than 80% are seen a single time; about 1.5% belongs to the top ten. Germline V gene lookup returns CDR1 SGHNT and CDR2 YYREEE (reference sequence). The junction had 9 bases not matched to a gene; V was cut back by 3 bases and J by 5 bases. CDR3 length: 15 amino acids. Notes on the study in general: Spike-specific TCR breadth in vaccine recipients exceeded that seen in placebo recipients. Measurement of non-spike TCR breadth gave similar results in vaccine and placebo recipients.

The origin of this receptor is a person aged 18-65 years who received the Ad26.COV2.S COVID-19 vaccine or a placebo. The sequencing here drew on peripheral blood, taken in a trial of Ad26.COV2.S vaccine versus placebo. The V and J genes are TRBV5-4 and TRBJ2-5; TRBD1 matches 8 bases. The CDR3 region has the DNA TGTGCCAGCAGCTATACTACAGGGGGTCGGGAGACCCAGTACTTC. The encoded protein is CASSYTTGGRETQYF.